These 31 T cell receptor beta chains were all obtained from the same sample, sequenced in a study of blood T cell repertoires in COVID-19. Sequenced by immunoSEQ multiplex PCR; TCRdb stores in-frame clones only, minus some. The sample shows 150,000 to 200,000 clones, approximately 79% of them seen only once. The sequenced sample was peripheral blood. All receptors derive from a man aged 55 to 70 with active or convalescent COVID-19.

This chain uses TRBV6-5 with TRBJ2-5, with 7 bases fitting TRBD1. The CDR3 spans 15 residues. The germline CDR1 and CDR2 sequences are MNHEY and SVGAGI. V shed 4 bases and J 5 bases; nucleotides not matched to a gene: 10. The CDR3 nucleotides read TGTGCCAGCAGTTCCGGACAGGCCCGAGGGGAGACCCAGTACTTC. This encodes CASSSGQARGETQYF.

V and J are TRBV11-3 and TRBJ2-7; D possibly corresponds to TRBD2 (7 bases). The CDR3 covers 15 residues. Germline CDR1 reads SGHNT; CDR2 reads YENEEA. V shed 5 bases and J shed 2 bases, with 16 bases lying between them. The CDR3 sequence is CASSQGGGGTYEQYF. The CDR3 region has the DNA TGTGCCAGCAGCCAAGGGGGAGGGGGAACCTACGAGCAGTACTTC.

In its sample, this clone was seen a few times. The chain links TRBV18 to TRBJ2-7, with 7 bases identical to TRBD1. The CDR3 extends over 14 amino acids. Losses at the gene ends were 5 bases for V and 3 bases for J; bases not matched to a gene: 7. Germline V gene sequence: CDR1 KGHSH, CDR2 LQKENI. The CDR3, as DNA: TGTGCCAGCTCATCTGGACAGGAGGACTACGAGCAGTACTTC. Translation: CASSSGQEDYEQYF.

V is TRBV4-1 and J is TRBJ2-3; D remains unclear. Germline V gene sequence: CDR1 MGHRA, CDR2 YSYEKL. The CDR3 runs 12 residues. Trimming took 4 bases from V and 5 from J, leaving 7 bases between them. This chain's CDR3 is CASSPQRDTQYF. The CDR3 DNA is TGCGCCAGCAGCCCGCAGCGAGATACGCAGTATTTT.

The genes are TRBV11-3 and TRBJ2-7; tentatively, D is TRBD2 (5 bases). The CDR3 loop spans 15 amino acids. Per the germline V gene, CDR1 is SGHNT and CDR2 is YENEEA. V was clipped by 8 bases and J by 5 bases, with 22 bases between them. DNA for the CDR3: TGTGCCAGCCCCCGTCCTCGGATGCGGGTCCACGAGCAGTACTTC. It encodes CASPRPRMRVHEQYF. Based on the CDR3 plus reference TRBV11-3 and TRBJ2-7, the full variable domain is EAGVVQSPRYKIIEKKQPVAFWCNPISGHNTLYWYLQNLGQGPELLIRYENEEAVDDSQLPKDRFSAERLKGVDSTLKIQPAELGDSAVYLCASPRPRMRVHEQYFGPGTRLTVT.

This chain uses TRBV11-2 with TRBJ1-4; 7 bases match TRBD1. Trimming removed 3 bases from V and 3 bases from J; junction bases left unmatched: 7. The germline gives CDR1 SGHAT, CDR2 FQNNGV. The CDR3 spans 16 residues. Here the CDR3 reads CASSLGSGTANEKLFF. As DNA, the CDR3 is TGTGCCAGCAGCTTGGGTTCCGGGACAGCTAATGAAAAACTGTTTTTT.

V is TRBV3-1 (or the pseudogene TRBV3-2) and J is TRBJ2-1, with D perhaps TRBD2 (5 bases). Looked up from germline, CDR1 is LGHDT and CDR2 is YNNKEL (reference sequence). Trimming shortened V by 5 bases and J by 2 bases, and 10 bases separated the two germline ends. This CDR3 spans 14 amino acids. Here the CDR3 reads CASSSSIPYNEQFF. The CDR3 DNA sequence: TGTGCCAGCAGCTCTAGCATCCCCTACAATGAGCAGTTCTTC.

V and J are TRBV19 and TRBJ2-5, with TRBD1 matching over 7 bases. Germline V gives CDR1 LNHDA, CDR2 SQIVND (reference sequence). The CDR3 loop spans 12 amino acids. V shed 10 bases, J shed 5 bases, and the junction held 7 bases outside the gene matches. The CDR3 here is CATGTARETQYF. DNA of the CDR3: TGTGCCACTGGGACAGCCAGGGAGACCCAGTACTTC. Filled out from reference TRBV19 and TRBJ2-5, the complete variable domain reads DGGITQSPKYLFRKEGQNVTLSCEQNLNHDAMYWYRQDPGQGLRLIYYSQIVNDFQKGDIAEGYSVSREKKESFPLTVTSAQKNPTAFYLCATGTARETQYFGPGTRLLVL.

The chain links TRBV10-3 to TRBJ1-5; 7 bases are shared with TRBD1. Unmatched junction bases numbered 5, after V lost 7 bases and J lost 2 bases. This CDR3 is 14 amino acids long. Germline assignment: CDR1 ENHRY and CDR2 SYGVKD. CDR3 sequence reads: CAIKGAQGNQPQHF. Written as DNA, the CDR3 is TGTGCCATCAAGGGGGCGCAAGGCAATCAGCCCCAGCATTTT.

The genes are TRBV11-2 and TRBJ2-1; 13 nucleotides agree with TRBD2. The CDR3 runs 16 residues. The V gene's germline CDR1 is SGHAT and CDR2 FQNNGV. Trimming took 0 bases from V and 12 from J; bases not matched to a gene: 8. The CDR3: CASSLDGGLAGPRQFF. The CDR3 DNA is TGTGCCAGCAGCTTAGATGGGGGACTAGCGGGACCTAGGCAGTTCTTC.

This chain uses TRBV7-3 with TRBJ2-7; D uncertain. V lost 1 base and J 3 bases, leaving 7 bases between the germline ends. Looked up from germline, CDR1 is SGHTA and CDR2 is FQGTGA. The CDR3 covers 13 residues. CDR3 nucleotides: TGTGCCAGCAGCTTAATGCCTAACTACGAGCAGTACTTC. It specifies CASSLMPNYEQYF.

This clone was seen more than once but under ten times. This chain uses TRBV2 with TRBJ2-5; 10 bases are shared with TRBD2. The germline V gene has CDR1 SNHLY and CDR2 FYNNEI. After removal of 5 bases from V and 0 bases from J, the junction contained 3 bases not matched to a gene. The CDR3 spans 15 residues. CDR3 DNA: TGTGCCAGCAGTACACTAGCGGGGAACCAAGAGACCCAGTACTTC. Protein product: CASSTLAGNQETQYF.

This chain uses TRBV7-9 with TRBJ1-1; possible D gene TRBD1, 6 bases. The length of the CDR3 is 13 residues. The V end was cut by 5 bases, the J end by 4 bases, with 11 bases between. Germline V gives CDR1 SEHNR, CDR2 FQNEAQ (reference sequence). The CDR3 coding sequence is TGTGCCAGCAGCCCTCAGGGGATCACTGAAGCTTTCTTT. Protein sequence: CASSPQGITEAFF. Full variable domain (outside the CDR3, taken from reference TRBV7-9 and TRBJ1-1): DTGVSQNPRHKITKRGQNVTFRCDPISEHNRLYWYRQTLGQGPEFLTYFQNEAQLEKSRLLSDRFSAERPKGSFSTLEIQRTEQGDSAMYLCASSPQGITEAFFGQGTRLTVV.

This clone has a handful of counts. The rearrangement links TRBV6-1 to TRBJ1-4; D is unclear. The germline CDR1 and CDR2 sequences are MNHNS and SASEGT. The CDR3 has 15 residues. V was shortened by 3 bases and J by 0 bases, with 8 bases between the two germline ends. CDR3 sequence reads: CASSDLSATNEKLFF. DNA of the CDR3: TGTGCCAGCAGTGACCTCAGTGCAACTAATGAAAAACTGTTTTTT.

This clone was picked up a small number of times. The chain employs TRBV28 and TRBJ2-2, with D tentatively TRBD1 (5 bases). V was trimmed by 10 bases and J by 2 bases, leaving 8 bases between them. The germline CDR1 and CDR2 sequences are MDHEN and SYDVKM. This CDR3 contains 12 residues. This CDR3 reads CATGPNTGELFF. Written as DNA, the CDR3 is TGTGCCACAGGGCCCAACACCGGGGAGCTGTTTTTT.

The rearrangement uses TRBV7-3 and TRBJ1-1; 8 nucleotides match TRBD1. CDR1 is SGHTA, CDR2 FQGTGA, per germline. The junction had 7 bases not matched to a gene; V was cut back by 5 bases and J by 11 bases. This CDR3 region has 12 residues. The CDR3 DNA follows: TGTGCCAGCAGCCCCGGACAGGGTGCCGCTTTCTTT. It specifies CASSPGQGAAFF.

This clone was counted once. The J gene is TRBJ2-3, the V gene TRBV11-2; D is unresolved. The V and J ends lost 5 bases and 1 base respectively, with 10 bases between them. Germline V gene sequence: CDR1 SGHAT, CDR2 FQNNGV. This CDR3 is 14 amino acids long. This CDR3 is CASSVFGRTDTQYF. The CDR3 DNA reads TGTGCCAGCAGCGTTTTTGGGCGCACAGATACGCAGTATTTT.

J is TRBJ2-4 and V is TRBV4-1; TRBD2 aligns across 15 bases. Germline assignment: CDR1 MGHRA and CDR2 YSYEKL. The CDR3 length is 20 residues. V gave up 1 base and J gave up 0 bases; unmatched junction bases: 7. This chain's CDR3 is CASSQGTSGRGPLAKNIQYF. In DNA, the CDR3 is TGCGCCAGCAGCCAAGGGACTAGCGGGAGGGGGCCCCTAGCCAAAAACATTCAGTACTTC.

This chain uses TRBV9 with TRBJ2-5; 12 nucleotides align to TRBD1. The V and J ends lost 4 bases and 3 bases, in that order; junction bases with no gene match: 4. There are 15 residues in the CDR3. The germline V gene has CDR1 SGDLS and CDR2 YYNGEE. The DNA of the CDR3 is TGTGCCAGCAGCTACGGGACAGGGGGCGAAGAGACCCAGTACTTC. Its protein is CASSYGTGGEETQYF. Filled out from reference TRBV9 and TRBJ2-5, the complete variable domain reads DSGVTQTPKHLITATGQRVTLRCSPRSGDLSVYWYQQSLDQGLQFLIQYYNGEERAKGNILERFSAQQFPDLHSELNLSSLELGDSALYFCASSYGTGGEETQYFGPGTRLLVL.

The V gene is TRBV15, the J gene TRBJ1-4; a weak D match, TRBD1 (6 bases). V was shortened by 0 bases and J by 7 bases, with 18 bases between the two germline ends. Per the germline V gene, CDR1 is LNHNV and CDR2 is YYDKDF (reference sequence). This CDR3 comprises 17 residues. The CDR3 loop reads CATSRDRGGPGGEKLFF. CDR3 DNA: TGTGCCACCAGCAGAGATCGAGGGGGACCGGGAGGTGAAAAACTGTTTTTT.

This chain connects TRBV4-1 to TRBJ2-3, with 9 nucleotides matching TRBD2. Germline values: CDR1 MGHRA, CDR2 YSYEKL. J gave up 1 base and V 1 base, and 9 bases lay outside the gene matches. The CDR3 extends over 18 amino acids. This CDR3 reads CASSQVMTSGGGTDTQYF. In DNA form, the CDR3 reads TGCGCCAGCAGCCAAGTTATGACTAGCGGAGGGGGCACAGATACGCAGTATTTT.

The V call is TRBV6-6, the J call TRBJ2-2; TRBD2 might be the D (5 bases). Germline CDR1 reads MNHNY; CDR2 reads SVGAGI (reference sequence). This CDR3 is built from 12 residues. Deletions cut 7 bases from V and 7 bases from J, with 10 bases between. This CDR3 reads CASKFRGGELFF. The CDR3, as DNA: TGTGCCAGCAAATTCCGGGGCGGGGAGCTGTTTTTT.

The chain joins TRBV2 to TRBJ2-1; 9 nucleotides match TRBD2. The germline CDR1 and CDR2 sequences are SNHLY and FYNNEI. CDR3 length equals 19 residues. The J segment lost 8 bases and the V segment lost 1 base, leaving 18 bases of the junction unmatched. The CDR3 loop is CASSEDIGGGLAGTYEQFF. CDR3 nucleotides: TGTGCCAGCAGTGAAGATATCGGGGGGGGTCTAGCGGGAACGTATGAGCAGTTCTTC.

The V gene is TRBV27, the J gene TRBJ2-7; TRBD2 is a possible D gene (6 bases). The CDR3 has 12 residues. With 6 bases removed from V and 7 bases from J, the gap between germline ends came to 13 bases. Germline V gene data show CDR1 as MNHEY and CDR2 as SMNVEV (reference sequence). In DNA, the CDR3 is TGTGCCAGCAGCGGGGAGGCGTTAGAGCAGTACTTC. It specifies CASSGEALEQYF.

This clone has only one observation. This sequence joins TRBV6-5 and TRBJ2-7; 7 bases are a match to TRBD2. Trimming cost V 0 bases and J 6 bases; bases outside gene matches: 5. The CDR3 length is 14 residues. Germline CDR1 reads MNHEY; CDR2 reads SVGAGI. DNA of the CDR3: TGTGCCAGCAGTTACTCGGGCGGGAGTGGCGAGCAGTACTTC. This sequence encodes CASSYSGGSGEQYF.

The CDR3 DNA reads as TGTGCCACCAGCAAACAGGACAGGGCCACTGAAGCTTTCTTT. It encodes CATSKQDRATEAFF. This sequence joins TRBV15 and TRBJ1-1; 8 nucleotides align to TRBD1. CDR3 size: 14 residues. V gave up 4 bases and J gave up 4 bases; unmatched junction bases: 5. CDR1 and CDR2 (germline): LNHNV, YYDKDF (reference sequence).

This clone was recorded at least ten times. This sample also contains other DNA sequences that code for the same CDR3. The V gene is TRBV2, the J gene TRBJ1-2; perhaps TRBD1 as D (5 bases). With 2 bases removed from V and 3 bases from J, the gap between germline ends came to 7 bases. From germline, CDR1 is SNHLY and CDR2 FYNNEI. CDR3 length equals 13 residues. The DNA of the CDR3 is TGTGCCAGCAGTGAATCCAGGGACTATGGCTACACCTTC. Translated, it gives CASSESRDYGYTF.

This chain uses TRBV24-1 with TRBJ1-5, with D uncertain. This CDR3 contains 13 residues. Germline lookup yields CDR1 KGHDR and CDR2 SFDVKD. V lost 9 bases to trimming and J lost 4 bases, with 12 bases between them. CDR3 nucleotide sequence: TGTGCCACCTCACCGGGAGTAAATCAGCCCCAGCATTTT. It is translated as CATSPGVNQPQHF.

The chain couples TRBV28 to TRBJ2-2; possible D gene TRBD2, 7 bases. CDR1 and CDR2 (germline): MDHEN, SYDVKM. Trimming left V 2 bases short and J 7 bases short, with 11 bases between. The CDR3 loop spans 14 amino acids. Written as DNA, the CDR3 is TGTGCCAGCAGTTTAAGGGGGAGGGACGGGGAGCTGTTTTTT. Its protein product is CASSLRGRDGELFF.

The CDR3 nucleotides read TGTGCCAGCAGCGGGGGGCCGGCTAGCACAGATACGCAGTATTTT. Translation gives CASSGGPASTDTQYF. The gene calls are TRBV9 and TRBJ2-3; maybe TRBD1 (6 bases). Per the germline V gene, CDR1 is SGDLS and CDR2 is YYNGEE. The length of the CDR3 is 15 residues. V dropped 3 bases and J dropped 0 bases, with 11 bases sitting between them.

The chain joins TRBV27 to TRBJ1-2, with 11 bases aligning to TRBD1. V lost 6 bases to trimming and J lost 6 bases; unmatched junction nucleotides: 3. This CDR3 is 13 amino acids long. Germline V CDR1 and CDR2: MNHEY, SMNVEV (reference sequence). CDR3 sequence reads: CASSLDRGHGYTF. The CDR3 nucleotides are TGTGCCAGCAGCCTGGACAGGGGGCATGGCTACACCTTC.